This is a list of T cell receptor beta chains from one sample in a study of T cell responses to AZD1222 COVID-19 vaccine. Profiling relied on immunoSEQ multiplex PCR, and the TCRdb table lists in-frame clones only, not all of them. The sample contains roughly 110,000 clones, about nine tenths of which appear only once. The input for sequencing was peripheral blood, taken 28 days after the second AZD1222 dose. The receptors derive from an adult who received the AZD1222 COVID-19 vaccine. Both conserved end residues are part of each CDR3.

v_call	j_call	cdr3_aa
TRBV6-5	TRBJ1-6	CASSQGRSYNSPLHF
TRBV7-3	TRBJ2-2	CASSAGQGAFTGELFF
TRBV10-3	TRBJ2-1	CAIRGEDEQFF
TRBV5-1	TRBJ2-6	CASSWRAGSGANVLTF
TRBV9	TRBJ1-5	CASSVGSGQPQHF
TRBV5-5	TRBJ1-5	CASSFLAFSNQPQHF
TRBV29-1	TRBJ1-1	CSIFAGVYTEAFF
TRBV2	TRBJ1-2	CASRGGTAYRGYTF
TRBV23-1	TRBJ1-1	CASSHHIGRTGNTEAFF
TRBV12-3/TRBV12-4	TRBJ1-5	CASSPAGAPNQHF
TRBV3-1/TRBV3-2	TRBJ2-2	CASSLGGATGELFF
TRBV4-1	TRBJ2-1	CASSPPGRHQEQFF
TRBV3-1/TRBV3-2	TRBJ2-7	CASSQDRGYSYEQYF
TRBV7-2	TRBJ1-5	CASSLQSDQPQHF
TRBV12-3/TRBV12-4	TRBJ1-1	CASSSQVEAFF
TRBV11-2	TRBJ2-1	CASRDLAGGLEQFF
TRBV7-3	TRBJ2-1	CASSDMGARDEQFF
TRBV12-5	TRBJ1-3	CASGPSAGNTIYF
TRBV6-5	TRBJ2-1	CASRFSNRDEQFF
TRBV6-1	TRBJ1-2	CASSEGSFYGYTF